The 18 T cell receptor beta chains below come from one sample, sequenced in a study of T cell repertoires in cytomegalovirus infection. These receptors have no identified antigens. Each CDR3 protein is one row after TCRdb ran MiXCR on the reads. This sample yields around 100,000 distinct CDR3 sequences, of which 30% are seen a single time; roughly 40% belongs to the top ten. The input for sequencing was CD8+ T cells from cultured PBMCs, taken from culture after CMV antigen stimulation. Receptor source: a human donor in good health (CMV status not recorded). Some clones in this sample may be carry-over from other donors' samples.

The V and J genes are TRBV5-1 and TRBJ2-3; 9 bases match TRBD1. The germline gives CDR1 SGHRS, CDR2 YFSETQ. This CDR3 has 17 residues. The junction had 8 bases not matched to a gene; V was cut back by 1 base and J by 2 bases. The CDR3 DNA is TGCGCCAGCAGCTTGCCCCGGACAGGGGTTGTCACAGATACGCAGTATTTT. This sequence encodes CASSLPRTGVVTDTQYF.

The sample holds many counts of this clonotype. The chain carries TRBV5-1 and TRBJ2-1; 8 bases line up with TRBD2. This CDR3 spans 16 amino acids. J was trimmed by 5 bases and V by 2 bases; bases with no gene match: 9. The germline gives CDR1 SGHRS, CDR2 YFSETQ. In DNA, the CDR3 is TGCGCCAGCAGCTTCGGACTAGCCGGGGGTGACAATGAGCAGTTCTTC. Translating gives CASSFGLAGGDNEQFF.

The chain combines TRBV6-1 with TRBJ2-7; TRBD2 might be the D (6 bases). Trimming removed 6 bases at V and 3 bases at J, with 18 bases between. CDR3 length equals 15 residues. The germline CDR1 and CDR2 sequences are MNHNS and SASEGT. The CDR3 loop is CASSLTGGAGYEQYF. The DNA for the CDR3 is TGTGCCAGCAGCCTCACGGGTGGAGCGGGCTACGAGCAGTACTTC.

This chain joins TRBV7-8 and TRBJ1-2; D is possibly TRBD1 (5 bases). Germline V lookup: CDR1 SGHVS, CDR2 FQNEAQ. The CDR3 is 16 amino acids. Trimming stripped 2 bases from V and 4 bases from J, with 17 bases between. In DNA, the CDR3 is TGTGCCAGCAGCTTAAGGGGTGAGGGTCCGGGCTATGGCTACACCTTC. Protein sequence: CASSLRGEGPGYGYTF.

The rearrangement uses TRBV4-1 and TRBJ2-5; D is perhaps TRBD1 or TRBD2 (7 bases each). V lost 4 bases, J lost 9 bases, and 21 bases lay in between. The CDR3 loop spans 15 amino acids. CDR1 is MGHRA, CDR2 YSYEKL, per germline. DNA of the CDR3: TGCGCCAGCAGCCTGGGGGGGGGACAGTTCTCGGCCCAGTACTTC. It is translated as CASSLGGGQFSAQYF.

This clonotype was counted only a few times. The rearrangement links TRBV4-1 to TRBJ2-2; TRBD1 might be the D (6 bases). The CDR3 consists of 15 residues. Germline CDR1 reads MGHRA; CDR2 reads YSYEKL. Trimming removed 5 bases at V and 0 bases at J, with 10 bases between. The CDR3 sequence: CASSNRASNTGELFF. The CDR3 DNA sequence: TGCGCCAGCAGCAACAGGGCTTCGAACACCGGGGAGCTGTTTTTT.

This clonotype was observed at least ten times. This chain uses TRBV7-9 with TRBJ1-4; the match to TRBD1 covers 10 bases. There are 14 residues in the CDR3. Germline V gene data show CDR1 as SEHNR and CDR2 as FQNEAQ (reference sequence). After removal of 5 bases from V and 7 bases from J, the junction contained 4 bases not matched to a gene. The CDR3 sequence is CASSIGQGGEKLFF. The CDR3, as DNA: TGTGCCAGCAGCATCGGACAGGGGGGTGAAAAACTGTTTTTT.

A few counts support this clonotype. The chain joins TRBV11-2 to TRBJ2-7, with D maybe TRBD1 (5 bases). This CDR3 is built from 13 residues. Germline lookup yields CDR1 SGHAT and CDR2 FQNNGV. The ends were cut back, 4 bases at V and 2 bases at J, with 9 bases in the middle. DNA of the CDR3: TGTGCCAGCAGCTCCCCGACAGCCTACGAGCAGTACTTC. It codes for CASSSPTAYEQYF.

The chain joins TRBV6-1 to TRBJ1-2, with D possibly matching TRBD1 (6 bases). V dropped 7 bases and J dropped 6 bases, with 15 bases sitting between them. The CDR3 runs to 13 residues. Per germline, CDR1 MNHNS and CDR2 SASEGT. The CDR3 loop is CASTRGLKDGYTF. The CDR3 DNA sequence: TGTGCCAGCACCCGGGGGCTAAAGGATGGCTACACCTTC.

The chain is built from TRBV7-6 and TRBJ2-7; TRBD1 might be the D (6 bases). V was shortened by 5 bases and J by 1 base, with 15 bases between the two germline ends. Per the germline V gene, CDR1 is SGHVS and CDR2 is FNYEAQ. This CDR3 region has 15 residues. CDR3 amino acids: CASSPEGVVSYEQYF. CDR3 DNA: TGTGCCAGCAGCCCAGAGGGGGTTGTTTCCTACGAGCAGTACTTC.

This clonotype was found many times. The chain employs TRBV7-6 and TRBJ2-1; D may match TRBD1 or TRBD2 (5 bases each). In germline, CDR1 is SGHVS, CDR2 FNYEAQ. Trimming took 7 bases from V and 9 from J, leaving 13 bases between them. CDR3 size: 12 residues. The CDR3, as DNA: TGTGCCAGCACCGAAACGGGGCGTGAGCAGTTCTTC. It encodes CASTETGREQFF.

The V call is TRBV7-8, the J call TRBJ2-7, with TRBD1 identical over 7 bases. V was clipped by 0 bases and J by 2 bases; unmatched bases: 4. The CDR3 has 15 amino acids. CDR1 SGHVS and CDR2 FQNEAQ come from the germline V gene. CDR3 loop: CASSLALGQTYEQYF. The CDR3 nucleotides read TGTGCCAGCAGCTTAGCGCTGGGACAGACCTACGAGCAGTACTTC.

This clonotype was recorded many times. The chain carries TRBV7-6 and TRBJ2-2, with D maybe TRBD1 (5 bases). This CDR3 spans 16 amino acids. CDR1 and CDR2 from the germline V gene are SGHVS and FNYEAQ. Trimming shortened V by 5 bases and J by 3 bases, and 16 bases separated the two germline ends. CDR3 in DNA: TGTGCCAGCAGCCCCTCCTGGGGCTTTGACACCGGGGAGCTGTTTTTT. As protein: CASSPSWGFDTGELFF.

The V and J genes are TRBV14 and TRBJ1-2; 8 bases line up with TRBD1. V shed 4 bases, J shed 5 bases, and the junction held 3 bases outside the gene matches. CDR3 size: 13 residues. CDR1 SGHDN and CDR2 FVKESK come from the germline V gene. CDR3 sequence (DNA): TGTGCCAGCAGCCTGACAGGGGTGTATGGCTACACCTTC. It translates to CASSLTGVYGYTF.

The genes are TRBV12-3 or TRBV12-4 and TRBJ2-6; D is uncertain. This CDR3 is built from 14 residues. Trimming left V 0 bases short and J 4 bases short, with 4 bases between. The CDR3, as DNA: TGTGCCAGCAGTTTAGCGCCCGGGGCCAACGTCCTGACTTTC. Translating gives CASSLAPGANVLTF.

The CDR3 region has the DNA TGTGCCAGCAGTGCCGGACAGGGCTACGAGCAGTACTTC. The encoded protein is CASSAGQGYEQYF. The chain recombines TRBV27 with TRBJ2-7, with TRBD1 matching over 8 bases. The CDR3 consists of 13 residues. CDR1 and CDR2 from the germline V gene are MNHEY and SMNVEV (reference sequence). V lost 5 bases, J lost 3 bases, and 3 bases stayed unmatched.

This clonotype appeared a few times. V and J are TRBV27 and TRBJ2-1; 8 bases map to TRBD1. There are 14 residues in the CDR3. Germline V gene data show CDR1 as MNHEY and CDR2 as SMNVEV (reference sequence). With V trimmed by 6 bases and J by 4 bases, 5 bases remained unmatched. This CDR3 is CASSRDRIYNEQFF. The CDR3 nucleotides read TGTGCCAGCAGCCGGGACAGGATTTACAATGAGCAGTTCTTC.

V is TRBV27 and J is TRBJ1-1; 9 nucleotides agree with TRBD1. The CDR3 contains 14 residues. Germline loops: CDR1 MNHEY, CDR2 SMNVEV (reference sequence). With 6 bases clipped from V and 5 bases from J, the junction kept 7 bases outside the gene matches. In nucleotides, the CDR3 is TGTGCCAGCAGCGTGACAGGGGGAGGGACTGAAGCTTTCTTT. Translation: CASSVTGGGTEAFF.